The following is a T cell receptor (beta chain) sequence with its context. No antigen is known for it. This CDR3 is built from 14 residues. V was shortened by 11 bases and J by 3 bases, with 19 bases between the two germline ends. Germline CDR1 and CDR2: LNHDA and SQIVND (reference sequence). This sample was included in a study of T cell responses to AZD1222 COVID-19 vaccine. Study-wide points: Spike-specific TCR breadth rose after two AZD1222 doses, and depth rose as well.

Assay: immunoSEQ multiplex PCR; the TCRdb copy retains only in-frame clones and omits some. This table holds about 120,000 clones, approximately 94% found once. The genes are TRBV19 and TRBJ1-2; TRBD1 might be the D (6 bases). Here the sequenced sample was peripheral blood, taken 28 days after the second AZD1222 dose. The origin of this receptor is an adult who received the AZD1222 COVID-19 vaccine. CDR3 region: CASGGRGADYGYTF. The DNA of the CDR3 is TGTGCCTCGGGGGGCCGGGGGGCGGACTATGGCTACACCTTC.